What follows is one TCR beta chain and its context. The data were obtained in a study of blood T cell repertoires in COVID-19. In the study overall: Samples representing acute and convalescent COVID-19 were sourced from the United States, Italy and Spain. Sample material is recorded as cDNA or gDNA derived from T cells, B-cell-depleted T cells, or PBMCs.

Losses at the gene ends were 3 bases for V and 3 bases for J; bases not matched to a gene: 15. Germline-derived CDR1 and CDR2 are DFQATT and SNEGSKA (reference sequence). The CDR3 runs 19 residues. Original handling: Reference gene primer amplification gave nucleated cell count estimates. Assay: immunoSEQ multiplex PCR; the TCRdb copy retains only in-frame clones and omits some. The V and J calls and clone size come from that table; D and trimming were worked out from the DNA. The sample lists approximately 280,000 clones; around 88% were seen once. The chain recombines TRBV20-1 with TRBJ2-1; 12 bases align to TRBD2. Material for sequencing was peripheral blood. The receptor's source is a woman aged 25-40 years who had recovered from COVID-19. The CDR3 protein is CSASALAGGPEGSYNEQFF. The CDR3 DNA is TGCAGTGCTAGTGCCCTAGCGGGGGGGCCGGAGGGTAGCTACAATGAGCAGTTCTTC.